This TCR beta chain was recovered during a study of T cells in localized non-small cell lung cancer. Study-level points and caveats: Median detection of top 100 tumor clones in adjacent lung was about 60 clones.

Only in-frame clones appear in the TCRdb table, and some are missing; sequencing was by immunoSEQ multiplex PCR. The sample lists about 34,000 clones, 85% to 95% occurring once. Remarks on this clone: The antigen is not known.

The CDR3 extends over 16 amino acids. Trimming pared 6 bases from V and 0 bases from J, leaving 15 bases between. Germline V gene sequence: CDR1 SGHVS, CDR2 FQNEAQ. This chain uses TRBV7-8 with TRBJ2-1; no reliable D call. The material sequenced was peripheral blood, taken before any cancer treatment. The TCR was taken from a woman aged 40 to 75 with stage I lung adenocarcinoma. In DNA form, the CDR3 reads TGTGCCAGCAGTTCAAAGACACCCAGCTCCTACAATGAGCAGTTCTTC. This gives the protein CASSSKTPSSYNEQFF.